This T cell receptor beta chain was sequenced for a study of shared clonotypes between healthy human individuals. The CD4+ fraction was divided into a CD45RA+ naive subset and a CD45RA-negative memory subset. Comment on this clone: What it binds is not known.

Study results and limitations: Unshared clonotypes carried lower generation probabilities than those common to all four donors.

At the deep level, the assay was run. The authors distributed each subset's genomic DNA evenly over several immunoSEQ plates. Repertoires were generated with immunoSEQ multiplex PCR, while TCRdb's copy carries only in-frame clones and drops some. This table holds a few million clones, around 94% found once. Material: naive CD4+ T cells sorted from blood. Subset of the sample: CD45RA+ positively selected. This sequence originates from a man aged 18-30 years in good health.

The CDR3 here is CASSLNSGMHQYF. CDR3 DNA sequence: TGTGCCAGCAGCTTGAATAGCGGGATGCATCAGTACTTC. V gene TRBV7-9 combines with J gene TRBJ2-7, with 8 bases that match TRBD2. The length of the CDR3 is 13 residues. CDR1 and CDR2 (germline): SEHNR, FQNEAQ (reference sequence). The V segment lost 3 bases and the J segment 10 bases; nucleotides outside the gene matches: 8.